This TCR beta chain was documented in a study of OX40 agonist ivuxolimab in advanced cancers. Study details: Ivuxolimab, an antibody that agonizes OX40 (CD134), was administered to the patients.

As for this clone: The antigen remains undetermined.

Germline assignment: CDR1 MNHNS and CDR2 SASEGT. This CDR3 region has 15 residues. Trimming took 5 bases from V and 0 from J, leaving 13 bases between them. The protocol was immunoSEQ multiplex PCR, while the TCRdb copy is restricted to in-frame clones and leaves out a portion. The table shows 65,000 to 80,000 clones, with around nine tenths occurring only once. General observations from the study: The antigen specificity of the peripheral T cells (those that were expanded) was not determined.

J is TRBJ1-1 and V is TRBV6-1; TRBD1 might be the D (5 bases). The specimen comprised CD4+ or CD8+ T cells sorted from blood, sampled in a trial of the OX40 agonist ivuxolimab. This clonotype was obtained from an adult with an advanced solid tumor such as melanoma, head and neck, liver or kidney cancer. The CDR3 loop is CASSPGRAVNTEAFF. The CDR3 DNA follows: TGTGCCAGCAGTCCGGGACGGGCTGTGAACACTGAAGCTTTCTTT.